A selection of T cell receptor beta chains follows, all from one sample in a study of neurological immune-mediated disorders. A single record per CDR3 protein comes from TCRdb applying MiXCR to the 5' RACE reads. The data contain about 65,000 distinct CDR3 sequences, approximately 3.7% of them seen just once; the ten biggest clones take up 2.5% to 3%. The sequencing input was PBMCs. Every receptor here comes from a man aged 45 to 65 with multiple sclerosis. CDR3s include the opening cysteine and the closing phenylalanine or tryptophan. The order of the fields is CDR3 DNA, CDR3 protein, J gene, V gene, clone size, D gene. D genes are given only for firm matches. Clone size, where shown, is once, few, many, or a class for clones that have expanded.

cdr3_nt: TGTGCCAGCAGTTACCTCCAGGGAGGCACTGAAGCTTTCTTT
cdr3_aa: CASSYLQGGTEAFF
j_call: TRBJ1-1
v_call: TRBV12-3/TRBV12-4
clone_size: -
d_call: -

cdr3_nt: TGCGCCAGCAGCTTCGGTGCCGGGGAGCTGTTTTTT
cdr3_aa: CASSFGAGELFF
j_call: TRBJ2-2
v_call: TRBV5-1
clone_size: many
d_call: -

cdr3_nt: TGCGCCAGCAGCTTGCAGGGACAGACGAACACCGGGGAGCTGTTTTTT
cdr3_aa: CASSLQGQTNTGELFF
j_call: TRBJ2-2
v_call: TRBV5-1
clone_size: many
d_call: TRBD1

cdr3_nt: TGCAGTGCTAGAGCTTTGGCAGGGGCAGCCTACGAGCAGTACTTC
cdr3_aa: CSARALAGAAYEQYF
j_call: TRBJ2-7
v_call: TRBV20-1
clone_size: many
d_call: -

cdr3_nt: TGCAGTGCTAGGGACAGGGGAAGAGAAGGCTACACCTTC
cdr3_aa: CSARDRGREGYTF
j_call: TRBJ1-2
v_call: TRBV20-1
clone_size: -
d_call: TRBD1

cdr3_nt: TGCGCCAGCAGCTTGGCTACGCTCGGGGAGCTGTTTTTT
cdr3_aa: CASSLATLGELFF
j_call: TRBJ2-2
v_call: TRBV5-1
clone_size: many
d_call: -

cdr3_nt: TGCAGTGCTAGGCGTACGGGACTTAACTATGGCTACACCTTC
cdr3_aa: CSARRTGLNYGYTF
j_call: TRBJ1-2
v_call: TRBV20-1
clone_size: many
d_call: -

cdr3_nt: TGTGCCAGCAGCCAAGACAGGGGCCATGGCTACACCTTC
cdr3_aa: CASSQDRGHGYTF
j_call: TRBJ1-2
v_call: TRBV7-2
clone_size: many
d_call: TRBD1

cdr3_nt: TGTGCCAGCATAGGGAGGACAGGGGGAATCAACGAGCAGTACTTC
cdr3_aa: CASIGRTGGINEQYF
j_call: TRBJ2-7
v_call: TRBV6-6
clone_size: many
d_call: TRBD1

cdr3_nt: TGTGCCAGCGGACTAGCGGTGTACAATGAGCAGTTCTTC
cdr3_aa: CASGLAVYNEQFF
j_call: TRBJ2-1
v_call: TRBV6-2/TRBV6-3
clone_size: many
d_call: TRBD2

cdr3_nt: TGTGCCAGCAGCCACCGGAGTCACAACACTGAAGCTTTCTTT
cdr3_aa: CASSHRSHNTEAFF
j_call: TRBJ1-1
v_call: TRBV7-9
clone_size: many
d_call: -

cdr3_nt: TGCGCCAGCAGCTTGGAGTTCTACAATGAGCAGTTCTTC
cdr3_aa: CASSLEFYNEQFF
j_call: TRBJ2-1
v_call: TRBV5-1
clone_size: few
d_call: -

cdr3_nt: TGTGCCAGCAGTCCTACTAGCGGGGGGGCCCCAGAGACCCAGTACTTC
cdr3_aa: CASSPTSGGAPETQYF
j_call: TRBJ2-5
v_call: TRBV12-3/TRBV12-4
clone_size: few
d_call: TRBD2

cdr3_nt: TGTGCCAGTGGGAGTCGGGTGAACACTGAAGCTTTCTTT
cdr3_aa: CASGSRVNTEAFF
j_call: TRBJ1-1
v_call: TRBV6-6
clone_size: -
d_call: -

cdr3_nt: TGTGCCAGCAGTTACGAGGCGGGGTCAGGTCTGTTCTTC
cdr3_aa: CASSYEAGSGLFF
j_call: TRBJ2-1
v_call: TRBV6-5
clone_size: many
d_call: -

cdr3_nt: TGCAGTGCCCGCAGCGGGCGGGGGGGCCGCTCCGGGGAGCTGTTTTTT
cdr3_aa: CSARSGRGGRSGELFF
j_call: TRBJ2-2
v_call: TRBV20-1
clone_size: many
d_call: TRBD2

cdr3_nt: TGCAGTGCGACGGACAGGGGCGACGTCGGCTACACCTTC
cdr3_aa: CSATDRGDVGYTF
j_call: TRBJ1-2
v_call: TRBV20-1
clone_size: many
d_call: TRBD1

cdr3_nt: TGTGCCAGCAGCCTGACAGGTTCCCCCTACAATGAGCAGTTCTTC
cdr3_aa: CASSLTGSPYNEQFF
j_call: TRBJ2-1
v_call: TRBV12-3/TRBV12-4
clone_size: many
d_call: -

cdr3_nt: TGTGCCACAGAGGACGGATCGAACACTGAAGCTTTCTTT
cdr3_aa: CATEDGSNTEAFF
j_call: TRBJ1-1
v_call: TRBV10-3
clone_size: many
d_call: -

cdr3_nt: TGTGCCACCAGCAGAGATCCTGTCGCGACAGGGCGGGAAGAGACCCAGTACTTC
cdr3_aa: CATSRDPVATGREETQYF
j_call: TRBJ2-5
v_call: TRBV15
clone_size: few
d_call: TRBD1

cdr3_nt: TGCGCCAGCACCGGGGGGGCCGTTACAGATACGCAGTATTTT
cdr3_aa: CASTGGAVTDTQYF
j_call: TRBJ2-3
v_call: TRBV5-1
clone_size: many
d_call: TRBD2

cdr3_nt: TGTGCCAGCAGTTATACGGGAAGACGCAAAGAGCAGTACTTC
cdr3_aa: CASSYTGRRKEQYF
j_call: TRBJ2-7
v_call: TRBV12-3/TRBV12-4
clone_size: few
d_call: -

cdr3_nt: TGTGCCACATATAGACAGGGAAGGGGTCTGGATACGCAGTATTTT
cdr3_aa: CATYRQGRGLDTQYF
j_call: TRBJ2-3
v_call: TRBV28
clone_size: many
d_call: TRBD1

cdr3_nt: TGCAGTGCTCCCCGGACAGGGTACGACTATGGCTACACCTTC
cdr3_aa: CSAPRTGYDYGYTF
j_call: TRBJ1-2
v_call: TRBV20-1
clone_size: many
d_call: TRBD1

cdr3_nt: TGCGCCAGCAGCCAAGTGGGACTAGACCAAGAGACCCAGTACTTC
cdr3_aa: CASSQVGLDQETQYF
j_call: TRBJ2-5
v_call: TRBV4-1
clone_size: many
d_call: TRBD2

cdr3_nt: TGCAGTGCTAGGCCAACTACCCAGGCCCAGTACTTC
cdr3_aa: CSARPTTQAQYF
j_call: TRBJ2-5
v_call: TRBV20-1
clone_size: few
d_call: -

cdr3_nt: TGTGCCAGCAGCTTATTTCGTTTTGGGACATTTCACGGGCGGGGGCTATACAATGAGCAGTTCTTC
cdr3_aa: CASSLFRFGTFHGRGLYNEQFF
j_call: TRBJ2-1
v_call: TRBV7-9
clone_size: many
d_call: -

cdr3_nt: TGCAGTGCTAGAGATGGCAGAGGAAACACCGGGGAGCTGTTTTTT
cdr3_aa: CSARDGRGNTGELFF
j_call: TRBJ2-2
v_call: TRBV20-1
clone_size: many
d_call: -

cdr3_nt: TGTGCCAGCAGTTGGGAAAGGGTTGGCTACACCTTC
cdr3_aa: CASSWERVGYTF
j_call: TRBJ1-2
v_call: TRBV28
clone_size: -
d_call: -

cdr3_nt: TGTGCCAGCAGCTTAGGGGCCCTGCGCGGGTCCCACGAGCAGTACTTC
cdr3_aa: CASSLGALRGSHEQYF
j_call: TRBJ2-7
v_call: TRBV7-2
clone_size: many
d_call: -

cdr3_nt: TGTGCCAGCAGTCGAGACCAGGGATCCGGGGAGCTGTTTTTT
cdr3_aa: CASSRDQGSGELFF
j_call: TRBJ2-2
v_call: TRBV6-5
clone_size: many
d_call: -

cdr3_nt: TGTGCCAGCAGCCTGACAGGAGATAATCAGCCCCAGCATTTT
cdr3_aa: CASSLTGDNQPQHF
j_call: TRBJ1-5
v_call: TRBV27
clone_size: few
d_call: -

cdr3_nt: TGTGCCATCAAAAGCGGGGGGGCCATCGATACGCAGTATTTT
cdr3_aa: CAIKSGGAIDTQYF
j_call: TRBJ2-3
v_call: TRBV15
clone_size: many
d_call: TRBD2

cdr3_nt: TGCAGCGTTGAAAAGCAGACCACAGATACGCAGTATTTT
cdr3_aa: CSVEKQTTDTQYF
j_call: TRBJ2-3
v_call: TRBV29-1
clone_size: -
d_call: -

cdr3_nt: TGTGTCTTGTCCCAGGAAGCCCACAATGAGCAGTTCTTC
cdr3_aa: CVLSQEAHNEQFF
j_call: TRBJ2-1
v_call: TRBV21-1
clone_size: many
d_call: -

cdr3_nt: TGTGCCAGCAGCTCCCAGGGGGACAGCCACTATGGCTACACCTTC
cdr3_aa: CASSSQGDSHYGYTF
j_call: TRBJ1-2
v_call: TRBV7-9
clone_size: many
d_call: TRBD1

cdr3_nt: TGTGCCAGCAGCGTAGGGCCTCAATCCCCTGATGGCTACACCTTC
cdr3_aa: CASSVGPQSPDGYTF
j_call: TRBJ1-2
v_call: TRBV9
clone_size: many
d_call: -

cdr3_nt: TGTGCCAGCAGCAAAGAGATCCCCAACGGACAGGCAACTGGCCGGAACACTGAAGCTTTCTTT
cdr3_aa: CASSKEIPNGQATGRNTEAFF
j_call: TRBJ1-1
v_call: TRBV21-1
clone_size: -
d_call: -

cdr3_nt: TGTGCCAGTAGCTCGGGACTGAACACTGAAGCTTTCTTT
cdr3_aa: CASSSGLNTEAFF
j_call: TRBJ1-1
v_call: TRBV19
clone_size: many
d_call: -

cdr3_nt: TGCAGTGCTGCTGGACAGCTACAAGAGACCCAGTACTTC
cdr3_aa: CSAAGQLQETQYF
j_call: TRBJ2-5
v_call: TRBV20-1
clone_size: many
d_call: -

cdr3_nt: TGCGCCAGCAGCGGACAGGGAAGGAACGGGGAGCTGTTTTTT
cdr3_aa: CASSGQGRNGELFF
j_call: TRBJ2-2
v_call: TRBV5-1
clone_size: many
d_call: TRBD1

cdr3_nt: TGTGCCAGCAGTTACAGCGGGGGGACAGATACGCAGTATTTT
cdr3_aa: CASSYSGGTDTQYF
j_call: TRBJ2-3
v_call: TRBV6-5
clone_size: -
d_call: TRBD2

cdr3_nt: TGTGCCAGCAGCTTACAGGGGCCCGAGAACACTGAAGCTTTCTTT
cdr3_aa: CASSLQGPENTEAFF
j_call: TRBJ1-1
v_call: TRBV7-6
clone_size: many
d_call: -

cdr3_nt: TGTGCCAGCAGTGAATGGCGAACTGAAGAGACCCAGTACTTC
cdr3_aa: CASSEWRTEETQYF
j_call: TRBJ2-5
v_call: TRBV6-1
clone_size: many
d_call: -

cdr3_nt: TGTGCCAGCAGCCGGGGGGCGAATTCACCCCTCAACTTT
cdr3_aa: CASSRGANSPLNF
j_call: TRBJ1-6
v_call: TRBV7-9
clone_size: many
d_call: -

cdr3_nt: TGCAGCGTTGCAGGGGACTCCTACAATGAGCAGTTCTTC
cdr3_aa: CSVAGDSYNEQFF
j_call: TRBJ2-1
v_call: TRBV29-1
clone_size: many
d_call: -

cdr3_nt: TGCAGCGTTGGTGAGGGTGACTATGGCTACACCTTC
cdr3_aa: CSVGEGDYGYTF
j_call: TRBJ1-2
v_call: TRBV29-1
clone_size: many
d_call: -

cdr3_nt: TGCGCCAGAAGCCAAGATGGGCAGGGGGCGTGGAGGGAGCAGTACTTC
cdr3_aa: CARSQDGQGAWREQYF
j_call: TRBJ2-7
v_call: TRBV4-3
clone_size: -
d_call: TRBD1

cdr3_nt: TGCGCCAGCACTCTCGGAAACACCATATATTTT
cdr3_aa: CASTLGNTIYF
j_call: TRBJ1-3
v_call: TRBV5-1
clone_size: few
d_call: -

cdr3_nt: TGCAGCGTTGAAGGCTTAGGGGCCACACAAGAGACCCAGTACTTC
cdr3_aa: CSVEGLGATQETQYF
j_call: TRBJ2-5
v_call: TRBV29-1
clone_size: many
d_call: -

cdr3_nt: TGCGCCAGCAGCCAAGTCCCGGGAACTAACTATGGCTACACCTTC
cdr3_aa: CASSQVPGTNYGYTF
j_call: TRBJ1-2
v_call: TRBV4-1
clone_size: -
d_call: -

cdr3_nt: TGTGCCAGCAGCCGGACTGGAAGCAATCAGCCCCAGCATTTT
cdr3_aa: CASSRTGSNQPQHF
j_call: TRBJ1-5
v_call: TRBV3-1
clone_size: many
d_call: -

cdr3_nt: TGTGCCAGCGTTGGTGAAAAACTGTTTTTT
cdr3_aa: CASVGEKLFF
j_call: TRBJ1-4
v_call: TRBV7-6
clone_size: -
d_call: -

cdr3_nt: TGCAGTGCTCGCCAGAGCTACGAGCAGTACTTC
cdr3_aa: CSARQSYEQYF
j_call: TRBJ2-7
v_call: TRBV20-1
clone_size: many
d_call: -

cdr3_nt: TGCAGTGCTAGAACCATGGGACAGTTCTCTGGAAACACCATATATTTT
cdr3_aa: CSARTMGQFSGNTIYF
j_call: TRBJ1-3
v_call: TRBV20-1
clone_size: many
d_call: TRBD1

cdr3_nt: TGTGCCATCAGTGAGTCGATCCCAGGGAGGAGCTATAATGAAAAACTGTTTTTT
cdr3_aa: CAISESIPGRSYNEKLFF
j_call: TRBJ1-4
v_call: TRBV10-3
clone_size: many
d_call: -

cdr3_nt: TGTGCCAGCGGGGGGGCTGCTTATAATTCACCCCTCCACTTT
cdr3_aa: CASGGAAYNSPLHF
j_call: TRBJ1-6
v_call: TRBV7-6
clone_size: many
d_call: -